The present T cell receptor beta chain was sequenced within a study of T cell repertoires in aging, cancer and after chemotherapy. Multiplex touch-down PCR with TRB-A/B primers amplified rearranged V-D-J TRB sequences. TCRdb re-analysed the multiplex PCR reads in MiXCR, keeping a single row per CDR3 protein. Of a few thousand distinct CDR3 sequences detected, around two thirds appear once; the ten largest clones hold 7.9%. Peripheral blood genomic DNA, not sorted cells or RNA, was the template. General study results and limits: In each cancer cohort, median generation probability increased across chemotherapy, suggesting thymic output rebounded.

A few counts support this clonotype. The target antigen is unknown. This CDR3 has 13 residues. CDR1 SQVTM and CDR2 ANQGSEA come from the germline V gene. The V segment lost 5 bases and the J segment 6 bases; nucleotides outside the gene matches: 6. This receptor was taken from a human donor with a solid tumor. This chain uses TRBV29-1 with TRBJ1-1; 10 bases line up with TRBD1. Sequencing input: blood. The CDR3 nucleotides read TGCAGCGTTTCGGACAGGGGGAGGCCTGAAGCTTTCTTT. The encoded protein is CSVSDRGRPEAFF.